This T cell receptor (beta chain) was found in a study of siplizumab effects on memory and regulatory T cells. Notes on the study in general: The authors mapped only a minor fraction of alloreactive clones to unstimulated subsets. About 80-97% of proliferating CD4+ or CD8+ clones had no assignable naive or memory phenotype.

This CDR3 region has 12 residues. The V end was cut by 2 bases, the J end by 7 bases, with 8 bases between. Germline V lookup: CDR1 ENHRY, CDR2 SYGVKD. About this clone itself: Its antigen is undetermined.

Here immunoSEQ multiplex PCR was the method, and the copy in TCRdb shows in-frame clones only, minus some. The table lists 110,000 or so clones, 90% to 95% of them singletons. The receptor was isolated from a human donor in good health. The sequenced material came from Tregs sorted from blood. V gene TRBV10-3 combines with J gene TRBJ1-1; no clear D gene. The CDR3 here is CAISERTYEAFF. The CDR3 DNA reads as TGTGCCATCAGTGAGCGAACGTATGAAGCTTTCTTT.